The rows below give T cell receptor beta chains drawn from one sample of a study of post-analysis software for immune sequencing data. TCRdb used MiXCR to reprocess the PCR reads, holding one entry per CDR3 protein. The table records about 380,000 distinct CDR3 sequences, roughly 35% of them present only once. What was sequenced was blood. The receptor source for this set is a girl aged 5 to 17 with multiple sclerosis. Each CDR3 is given with its conserved first and last residue. D genes are given only for firm matches. The listing skips clone size in some rows; elsewhere it reads once, few, many or a size class.

clone_size d_call j_call v_call cdr3_nt cdr3_aa
few TRBD2 TRBJ2-1 TRBV7-3 TGTGCCAGCAGCGAGTCCAGCGGGGCCGACAATGAGCAGTTCTTC CASSESSGADNEQFF
few NA TRBJ1-4 TRBV7-9 TGTGCCAGCAGCTTCCCCGGATTGGGTGAAAAACTGTTTTTT CASSFPGLGEKLFF
NA NA TRBJ2-3 TRBV20-1 TGCAGTGCTAGATCCCATTTCAGCACAGATACGCAGTATTTT CSARSHFSTDTQYF
few TRBD1 TRBJ1-2 TRBV12-3/TRBV12-4 TGTGCCAGCACCACAGGGGCGATCTATGGCTACACCTTC CASTTGAIYGYTF
few NA TRBJ2-7 TRBV12-5 TGTGCTAGTGGTTTGGTAACGGGGCCGGTCTACGAGCAGTACTTC CASGLVTGPVYEQYF
NA NA TRBJ2-5 TRBV13 TGTGCCAGCAGCTTAGCTTCCAGCGCGGGGGAGACCCAGTACTTC CASSLASSAGETQYF
NA NA TRBJ2-3 TRBV7-9 TGTGCCAGCAGCCCGAGACGGACGAATACGCAGTATTTT CASSPRRTNTQYF
few NA TRBJ2-7 TRBV20-1 TGCAGTGCGGGGGACTTCTCCTACGAGCAGTACTTC CSAGDFSYEQYF
NA TRBD2 TRBJ2-7 TRBV5-1 TGCGCCAGCAGCTTTAGCGGGGGGGAGTACGAGCAGTACTTC CASSFSGGEYEQYF
few NA TRBJ1-6 TRBV7-8 TGTGCCAGCAGCTTTTTGACAGGAATTACTGATTCACCCCTCCACTTT CASSFLTGITDSPLHF
few TRBD2 TRBJ2-1 TRBV14 TGTGCCAGCAGCCAGCCGGGCGGGGGGACCTGGATTTACAATGAGCAGTTCTTC CASSQPGGGTWIYNEQFF
NA NA TRBJ2-2 TRBV12-3/TRBV12-4 TGTGCCAGTTCCTGGACGGCTGCGACCGGGGAGCTGTTTTTT CASSWTAATGELFF
NA NA TRBJ2-7 TRBV20-1 TGCAGTGGACAGGCTTCCTCTTACGAGCAGTACTTC CSGQASSYEQYF
few TRBD2 TRBJ2-3 TRBV29-1 TGCAGCGTTGAACGTCAGGTGGGGCCGGGAGGTACGCAGTATTTT CSVERQVGPGGTQYF
few TRBD1 TRBJ1-2 TRBV6-6 TGTGCCAGCAGTTACTCGGGACAGGGACCTGGCTACACCTTC CASSYSGQGPGYTF